The 30 T cell receptor beta chains in this list originate from one sample, sequenced in a study of blood T cell repertoires in COVID-19. The protocol was immunoSEQ multiplex PCR, while the TCRdb copy is restricted to in-frame clones and leaves out a portion. This sample has fewer than 400,000 clones, with nearly 90% found just once. Input material: PBMCs or T cells enriched from blood (not recorded which). The origin of the receptors is a woman in her 30s who had recovered from COVID-19.

This rearrangement joins TRBV14 to TRBJ1-4, with TRBD1 identical over 8 bases. The V and J ends lost 6 bases and 5 bases, in that order; junction bases with no gene match: 5. CDR3 length equals 14 residues. Germline V gene lookup returns CDR1 SGHDN and CDR2 FVKESK. The CDR3 coding sequence is TGTGCCAGCAGTATACAGGGGGTGAATGAAAAACTGTTTTTT. Translated, it gives CASSIQGVNEKLFF.

The chain links TRBV4-3 to TRBJ2-3; D not certain. The CDR3 totals 14 residues. V was cut by 0 bases and J by 6 bases, with 10 bases left in between. Germline assignment: CDR1 LGHNA and CDR2 YSLEER. The CDR3 sequence is CASSQDPGMDTQYF. The CDR3, as DNA: TGCGCCAGCAGCCAAGACCCGGGTATGGATACGCAGTATTTT.

CDR3: CASRLGDSPLHF. CDR3 nucleotide sequence: TGTGCCAGCAGACTCGGGGATTCACCCCTCCACTTT. This rearrangement joins TRBV28 to TRBJ1-6, with unresolved D. Germline V gene sequence: CDR1 MDHEN, CDR2 SYDVKM. The CDR3 has 12 amino acids. The V end lost 6 bases, the J end lost 8 bases, and 8 bases lay between the germline ends.

The chain is built from TRBV18 and TRBJ1-2; no firm D call. Germline CDR1 reads KGHSH; CDR2 reads LQKENI. The CDR3 is made up of 17 amino acids. V lost 4 bases to trimming and J lost 4 bases, with 22 bases between them. CDR3 nucleotide sequence: TGTGCCAGCTCACTGAAAGGCATCCAGGATCGCCCCTATGGCTACACCTTC. This translates into CASSLKGIQDRPYGYTF.

This clone has just a few counts. The V call is TRBV30, the J call TRBJ1-1, with a tentative D call TRBD1 (6 bases). The germline V gene encodes CDR1 GTSNPN and CDR2 SVGIG (reference sequence). Trimming took 4 bases from V and 2 from J, leaving 14 bases between them. The CDR3 runs to 14 residues. The CDR3 region has the DNA TGTGCCTGGACCCGCCTGGGGGCTAACACTGAAGCTTTCTTT. This gives the protein CAWTRLGANTEAFF.

This clone has a single count. The chain's CDR3 is CASRAGGNIQYF. The CDR3 DNA is TGTGCCAGCAGGGCGGGGGGGAACATTCAGTACTTC. This sequence joins TRBV28 and TRBJ2-4, with 9 bases identical to TRBD2. Germline-derived CDR1 and CDR2 are MDHEN and SYDVKM. This CDR3 spans 12 amino acids. V dropped 6 bases and J dropped 7; count of bases not matched to a gene: 1.

The V and J genes are TRBV6-5 and TRBJ1-1, with no clear D. CDR1 is MNHEY and CDR2 is SVGAGI in the germline V gene. The CDR3 is 11 amino acids. The V end was cut by 2 bases, the J end by 11 bases, with 9 bases between. CDR3 loop: CASSYNHMAFF. CDR3 DNA: TGTGCCAGCAGTTACAACCACATGGCTTTCTTT.

This chain links TRBV5-6 with TRBJ1-2; perhaps TRBD1 as D (6 bases). V was trimmed by 5 bases and J by 6 bases, leaving 26 bases between them. There are 17 residues in the CDR3. Germline CDR1 is SGHDT and CDR2 is YYEEEE. CDR3 coding DNA: TGTGCCAGCAGTTACACCCTAGGGCCCCCCGGGGGGCATGGCTACACCTTC. This codes for CASSYTLGPPGGHGYTF.

V gene TRBV25-1 combines with J gene TRBJ1-4; 7 nucleotides agree with TRBD1. The ends lost 8 bases at V and 4 bases at J; junction bases unmatched: 10. The CDR3 extends over 15 amino acids. In germline, CDR1 is MGHDK, CDR2 SYGVNS. CDR3 DNA: TGTGCCAGCGGGGAACAGGGGCTGGGTAATGAAAAACTGTTTTTT. Its protein is CASGEQGLGNEKLFF.

This clone turned up a few times. The identical CDR3 is also encoded by other nucleotide sequences in the sample. V and J are TRBV24-1 and TRBJ2-5, with no clear D. Per the germline V gene, CDR1 is KGHDR and CDR2 is SFDVKD. The V end was cut by 3 bases, the J end by 2 bases, with 6 bases between. The CDR3 is made up of 13 amino acids. The CDR3 bases are TGTGCCACCAGTGATCTTCTACAAGAGACCCAGTACTTC. Translating gives CATSDLLQETQYF.

V is TRBV9 and J is TRBJ1-2; possibly TRBD1 for D (6 bases). The length of the CDR3 is 12 residues. Trimming took off 2 bases at V and 5 bases at J, with 7 bases between the two ends. CDR1 is SGDLS, CDR2 YYNGEE, per germline. CDR3 nucleotides: TGTGCCAGCAGCGTCGGACAGTATGGCTACACCTTC. This translates into CASSVGQYGYTF.

The chain links TRBV30 to TRBJ1-6, with TRBD1 matching over 8 bases. This CDR3 comprises 18 residues. V trimming: 2 bases; J trimming: 1 base; junction bases outside the gene matches: 10. CDR1 is GTSNPN and CDR2 is SVGIG in the germline V gene (reference sequence). CDR3 sequence (DNA): TGTGCCTGGAGTCGGGACAGGACCCCTCGTTCCTATAATTCACCCCTCCACTTT. Protein product: CAWSRDRTPRSYNSPLHF.

The rearrangement uses TRBV3-1 (or the pseudogene TRBV3-2) and TRBJ1-2; D is unresolved. The CDR3 runs to 12 residues. The germline V gene encodes CDR1 LGHDT and CDR2 YNNKEL (reference sequence). Trimming cost V 1 base and J 8 bases, with 8 bases left between them. The CDR3 region is CASSQAGFGYTF. Written as DNA, the CDR3 is TGTGCCAGCAGCCAAGCGGGATTCGGCTACACCTTC.

The chain uses TRBV4-2 and TRBJ2-7; D may be TRBD2 (6 bases). Per germline, CDR1 LGHNA and CDR2 YNFKEQ. The V end was cut by 4 bases, the J end by 0 bases, with 10 bases between. The CDR3 has 14 amino acids. In DNA form, the CDR3 reads TGTGCCAGCAGCCCGGGGGAATCCTCCTACGAGCAGTACTTC. It translates to CASSPGESSYEQYF.

The chain is built from TRBV6-4 and TRBJ2-2, with 9 bases lining up with TRBD1. J lost 6 bases, V lost 6 bases, and 5 bases had no gene match. The CDR3 has 14 residues. The germline CDR1 and CDR2 sequences are MRHNA and SNTAGT. The CDR3 nucleotides are TGTGCCAGCAGAGCCGGGACAGGGTCCGGGGAGCTGTTTTTT. Its protein is CASRAGTGSGELFF.

The chain couples TRBV11-2 to TRBJ2-2, with 10 bases fitting TRBD2. V was pared by 5 bases and J by 4 bases, with 7 bases of the junction left unmatched. CDR3 length: 16 amino acids. Germline-derived CDR1 and CDR2 are SGHAT and FQNNGV. The CDR3 DNA follows: TGTGCCAGCAGCCCCTCCAGCGGGGGGGCCACCGGGGAGCTGTTTTTT. This encodes CASSPSSGGATGELFF.

The chain employs TRBV6-5 and TRBJ2-1, with 11 nucleotides matching TRBD2. The CDR3 consists of 15 residues. Unmatched junction bases numbered 9, after V lost 2 bases and J lost 12 bases. Per germline, CDR1 MNHEY and CDR2 SVGAGI. The CDR3 protein is CASSYDSGGAVTQFF. As DNA, the CDR3 is TGTGCCAGCAGTTACGATAGCGGGGGGGCCGTTACGCAGTTCTTC.

This clone was found a few times. The V call is TRBV5-1, the J call TRBJ2-7, with a weak D call TRBD2 (5 bases). V dropped 0 bases and J dropped 3 bases, with 13 bases sitting between them. Germline V gives CDR1 SGHRS, CDR2 YFSETQ. CDR3 length equals 15 residues. CDR3 bases: TGCGCCAGCAGCTTGGAACCTGACTATGACTACGAGCAGTACTTC. This translates into CASSLEPDYDYEQYF. Supplemented by reference TRBV5-1 and TRBJ2-7, the full variable domain reads KAGVTQTPRYLIKTRGQQVTLSCSPISGHRSVSWYQQTPGQGLQFLFEYFSETQRNKGNFPGRFSGRQFSNSRSEMNVSTLELGDSALYLCASSLEPDYDYEQYFGPGTRLTVT.

This clone has more than one count but fewer than ten. The rearrangement uses TRBV30 and TRBJ2-3, with D perhaps matching TRBD1 (5 bases). V was cut by 5 bases and J by 0 bases, with 12 bases left in between. The germline CDR1 and CDR2 sequences are GTSNPN and SVGIG (reference sequence). This CDR3 has 14 amino acids. In nucleotides, the CDR3 is TGTGCCTGGGACCAGGGATTCAGCACAGATACGCAGTATTTT. This gives the protein CAWDQGFSTDTQYF.

The J gene is TRBJ1-5, the V gene TRBV7-9, with a weak D call TRBD1 (6 bases). CDR3 length: 16 residues. Trimming removed 1 base from V and 1 base from J, with 11 bases in between. CDR1 is SEHNR, CDR2 FQNEAQ, per germline (reference sequence). The CDR3 is CASSLVKGGSNQPQHF. The CDR3 DNA reads TGTGCCAGCAGCTTAGTCAAGGGGGGGAGCAATCAGCCCCAGCATTTT.

The chain has TRBV19 and TRBJ1-3; 8 nucleotides align to TRBD1. Losses at the gene ends were 3 bases for V and 4 bases for J; bases not matched to a gene: 11. CDR3 length: 17 residues. Germline V lookup: CDR1 LNHDA, CDR2 SQIVND (reference sequence). CDR3 sequence: CASSIPLQGARGNTIYF. CDR3 bases: TGTGCCAGTAGTATCCCTCTTCAGGGGGCGCGAGGAAACACCATATATTTT. Using reference TRBV19 and TRBJ1-3 for the parts outside the CDR3, the full variable domain is DGGITQSPKYLFRKEGQNVTLSCEQNLNHDAMYWYRQDPGQGLRLIYYSQIVNDFQKGDIAEGYSVSREKKESFPLTVTSAQKNPTAFYLCASSIPLQGARGNTIYFGEGSWLTVV.

The CDR3 loop is CASSLKMGQYGYTF. For the CDR3, the DNA is TGTGCCAGCAGTTTAAAAATGGGACAGTATGGCTACACCTTC. The genes are TRBV27 and TRBJ1-2, with 7 bases lining up with TRBD1. Germline-derived CDR1 and CDR2 are MNHEY and SMNVEV (reference sequence). After removal of 2 bases from V and 5 bases from J, the junction contained 5 bases not matched to a gene. The CDR3 has 14 residues.

The rearrangement uses TRBV10-1 and TRBJ1-1; D possibly corresponds to TRBD1 (6 bases). Trimming left V 6 bases short and J 6 bases short, with 11 bases between. CDR3 length: 12 residues. In germline, CDR1 is WNHNN, CDR2 SYGVQD (reference sequence). Written as DNA, the CDR3 is TGCGCCAGCAGATTACAGGGCTCTGAAGCTTTCTTT. Residues: CASRLQGSEAFF.

Ten or more counts support this clone. The gene calls are TRBV4-1 and TRBJ2-7; D is undetermined. The length of the CDR3 is 16 residues. Trimming removed 0 bases from V and 5 bases from J, with 17 bases in between. Germline loops: CDR1 MGHRA, CDR2 YSYEKL. CDR3 nucleotide sequence: TGCGCCAGCAGCCAAGATGACCAGGAATACCCTGACGAGCAGTACTTC. Its protein product is CASSQDDQEYPDEQYF.

This chain uses TRBV7-7 with TRBJ2-1; 9 nucleotides line up with TRBD2. Trimming cost V 5 bases and J 9 bases; bases outside gene matches: 11. The CDR3 is made up of 15 amino acids. Germline assignment: CDR1 SSHAT and CDR2 FNYEAQ (reference sequence). DNA of the CDR3: TGTGCCAGCAGCCCCACAGCGGGAGGAGGTGGTGAGCAGTTCTTC. Encoded protein: CASSPTAGGGGEQFF.

The chain couples TRBV19 to TRBJ1-1; a weak D match, TRBD1 (6 bases). V was shortened by 9 bases and J by 1 base, with 15 bases between the two germline ends. The CDR3 loop spans 14 amino acids. Germline V gives CDR1 LNHDA, CDR2 SQIVND (reference sequence). CDR3 DNA: TGTGCCAGCCGCCTTACAGGGACGAACACTGAAGCTTTCTTT. Its translation is CASRLTGTNTEAFF.

As DNA, the CDR3 is TGTGCCACCAGCAGAGATAAGAACCCGGTGCGCCTCCACTTT. It yields the protein CATSRDKNPVRLHF. The gene calls are TRBV15 and TRBJ1-6; the D is unclear. Trimming removed 0 bases at V and 15 bases at J, with 15 bases between. The CDR3 covers 14 residues. Germline V gene lookup returns CDR1 LNHNV and CDR2 YYDKDF (reference sequence).

The chain carries TRBV4-1 and TRBJ2-4, with 7 bases lining up with TRBD1. The V and J ends lost 3 bases and 5 bases, in that order; junction bases with no gene match: 7. Germline values: CDR1 MGHRA, CDR2 YSYEKL. CDR3 size: 15 residues. CDR3 in amino acids: CASSHLTGFQNIQYF. CDR3 bases: TGCGCCAGCAGCCACTTGACAGGGTTCCAAAACATTCAGTACTTC.

In this sample, this clone turned up a few times. The chain links TRBV19 to TRBJ2-5; 12 bases are shared with TRBD1. This CDR3 is 15 amino acids long. Germline V gene data show CDR1 as LNHDA and CDR2 as SQIVND (reference sequence). V shed 6 bases and J 0 bases; nucleotides not matched to a gene: 2. This CDR3 reads CASRGQGAYQETQYF. CDR3 DNA sequence: TGTGCCAGTAGGGGACAGGGGGCTTACCAAGAGACCCAGTACTTC.

The V call is TRBV3-1 (or the pseudogene TRBV3-2), the J call TRBJ2-1; TRBD2 agrees at 13 bases. The CDR3 spans 16 residues. CDR1 and CDR2 from the germline V gene are LGHDT and YNNKEL (reference sequence). J lost 7 bases, V lost 3 bases, and 6 bases had no gene match. The DNA of the CDR3 is TGTGCCAGCAGCCACACCGGACTAGCGGGGGTAAATGAGCAGTTCTTC. Encoded protein: CASSHTGLAGVNEQFF.